This T cell receptor beta chain was documented in a study of T cell responses to AZD1222 COVID-19 vaccine. Study results and caveats: Spike-wide coverage was observed for vaccine-associated CD4 TCRs, with dominant responses at 160-218 and 743-854. Donors skewed white British and female; clonal diversity was possibly underestimated. None of the repertoires were sampled until the peak T cell response had passed. Spike-specific TCRs gained breadth and depth after people received two AZD1222 doses.

Concerning this clone: Its antigen is not identified.

Assay used: immunoSEQ multiplex PCR; TCRdb lists only in-frame clones, some missing. The data show some 100,000 clones, 70% to 90% seen once. The CDR3 sequence is 14 residues long. CDR1 is GTSNPN, CDR2 SVGIG, per germline (reference sequence). The germline V and J ends were trimmed by 0 bases and 3 bases, with 11 bases remaining between them. This clonotype originated in an adult in good health. The starting material was peripheral blood, obtained on day 0 of MenACWY control vaccination. The V gene is TRBV30, the J gene TRBJ1-1; tentatively, D is TRBD1 (5 bases). DNA of the CDR3: TGTGCCTGGAGTGTCACAGGTGGGTACACTGAAGCTTTCTTT. Translated: CAWSVTGGYTEAFF.